This T cell receptor beta chain was recovered during a study of blood T cell repertoires in COVID-19. Whole-study context: COVID-19 samples collected from the United States, Italy and Spain covered acute and convalescent phases.

CDR1 and CDR2 (germline): SGHNT, YYREEE (reference sequence). Trimming took 2 bases from V and 1 from J; bases not matched to a gene: 2. This CDR3 is 15 amino acids long. As processed by the authors: Estimates of nucleated cell counts were drawn from the amplification of reference gene primers. Clones were sequenced by immunoSEQ multiplex PCR, and TCRdb holds only the in-frame ones, with some missing. Clone size and the V and J calls come from that table; the DNA yielded D and trimming. The repertoire holds 110,000 to 150,000 clones, with approximately 85% as singletons. The material sequenced was peripheral blood. This receptor was taken from a man aged 50-59 years with acute or convalescent COVID-19. The rearrangement joins TRBV5-4 to TRBJ2-3; 9 bases align to TRBD2. CDR3 sequence: CASSLWTSGTDTQYF. The CDR3 nucleotides read TGTGCCAGCAGCTTATGGACTAGCGGCACAGATACGCAGTATTTT.